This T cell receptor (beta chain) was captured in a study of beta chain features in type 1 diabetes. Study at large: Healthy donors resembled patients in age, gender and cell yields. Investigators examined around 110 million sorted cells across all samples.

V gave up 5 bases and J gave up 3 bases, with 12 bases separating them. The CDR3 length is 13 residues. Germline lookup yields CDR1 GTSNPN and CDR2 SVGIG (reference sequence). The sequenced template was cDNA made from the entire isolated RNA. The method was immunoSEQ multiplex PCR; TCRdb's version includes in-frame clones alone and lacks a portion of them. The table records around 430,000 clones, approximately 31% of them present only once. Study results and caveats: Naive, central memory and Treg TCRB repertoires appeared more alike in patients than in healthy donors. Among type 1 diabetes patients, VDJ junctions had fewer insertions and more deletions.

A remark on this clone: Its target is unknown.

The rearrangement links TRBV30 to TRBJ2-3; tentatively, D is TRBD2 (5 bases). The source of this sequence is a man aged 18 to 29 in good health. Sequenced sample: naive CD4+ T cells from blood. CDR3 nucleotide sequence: TGTGCCTGGGCGAGGGTCGATACAGATACGCAGTATTTT. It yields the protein CAWARVDTDTQYF.